The 21 T cell receptor beta chains below all came from one sample that was sequenced in a study of metastatic and nonmetastatic thyroid tumors. Patients had received no treatment of any kind before thyroid surgery. Through MiXCR, TCRdb re-clonotyped the PCR reads. Among 5,000 to 7,000 clones listed, approximately 35% were seen once. The specimen was tumor tissue. These receptors were collected from a female donor with papillary thyroid cancer or a benign thyroid nodule (not recorded which). Some clones in this sample may be carry-over from other donors' samples.

The rearrangement uses TRBV12-3 or TRBV12-4 and TRBJ2-2, with 8 bases lining up with TRBD2. V lost 6 bases to trimming and J lost 6 bases; unmatched junction nucleotides: 12. The CDR3 loop spans 16 amino acids. The CDR3 DNA reads as TGTGCCAGCAGCCACCAGACGGGGGGGCCATCCGGGGAGCTGTTTTTT. This codes for CASSHQTGGPSGELFF.

This rearrangement joins TRBV12-3 or TRBV12-4 to TRBJ2-7; 13 bases agree with TRBD2. The V segment lost 7 bases and the J segment 1 base; nucleotides outside the gene matches: 4. This CDR3 comprises 15 residues. In DNA, the CDR3 is TGTGCCAGCACCGGACTAGCGGGAGTGTCCTACGAGCAGTACTTC. This sequence encodes CASTGLAGVSYEQYF.

As regards this clone: The junction does not match germline at one end; this may be a read error. The chain has TRBV28 and TRBJ2-2, with D possibly TRBD1 on 6 matching bases. The CDR3 loop spans 16 amino acids. Germline V CDR1 and CDR2: MDHEN, SYDVKM. CDR3 in amino acids: CASRTEGTGSTWELFF. In DNA form, the CDR3 reads TGTGCCAGCAGGACCGAAGGTACAGGGTCCACCTGGGAGCTGTTTTTT.

The chain carries TRBV6-2 or TRBV6-3 and TRBJ1-5; TRBD1 matches 7 bases. CDR3 length equals 15 residues. CDR1 and CDR2 (germline): MNHEY, SVGEGT. Trimming took 6 bases from V and 0 from J; bases not matched to a gene: 5. CDR3 sequence: CASRGQSYSNQPQHF. CDR3 coding DNA: TGTGCCAGCAGGGGACAGTCGTATAGCAATCAGCCCCAGCATTTT.

This chain joins TRBV20-1 and TRBJ2-2; 8 bases match TRBD1. The CDR3 has 15 amino acids. Trimming removed 3 bases from V and 5 bases from J; junction bases left unmatched: 8. Germline assignment: CDR1 DFQATT and CDR2 SNEGSKA (reference sequence). The CDR3 region is CSARLNRGWTGELFF. The CDR3 nucleotides are TGCAGTGCTAGGCTAAACAGGGGGTGGACCGGGGAGCTGTTTTTT.

This clone ranks as medium-sized (0.01 to 0.1%). This chain connects TRBV30 to TRBJ1-4, with 7 bases lining up with TRBD1. This CDR3 comprises 14 residues. The V segment lost 5 bases and the J segment 5 bases; nucleotides outside the gene matches: 8. Germline V CDR1 and CDR2: GTSNPN, SVGIG (reference sequence). As DNA, the CDR3 is TGTGCCTGGGGACCGGGACAGCTAAATGAAAAACTGTTTTTT. Translation gives CAWGPGQLNEKLFF.

This clone is termed medium-sized. V and J are TRBV12-5 and TRBJ2-3; D is ambiguous. This CDR3 has 14 residues. V gave up 1 base and J gave up 2 bases, with 7 bases separating them. Germline values: CDR1 LGHNT, CDR2 FRNRAP. DNA of the CDR3: TGTGCTAGTGGTTTGGACCACCACACAGATACGCAGTATTTT. Its translation: CASGLDHHTDTQYF.

This chain joins TRBV30 and TRBJ2-7, with 9 bases lining up with TRBD2. Germline values: CDR1 GTSNPN, CDR2 SVGIG (reference sequence). The ends lost 7 bases at V and 2 bases at J; junction bases unmatched: 6. This CDR3 is built from 13 residues. CDR3 residues: CALSGLAPYEQYF. For the CDR3, the DNA is TGTGCCTTGTCGGGACTAGCCCCCTACGAGCAGTACTTC. The complete variable domain, with remaining parts taken from reference TRBV30 and TRBJ2-7, reads SQTIHQWPATLVQPVGSPLSLECTVEGTSNPNLYWYRQAAGRGLQLLFYSVGIGQISSEVPQNLSASRPQDRQFILSSKKLLLSDSGFYLCALSGLAPYEQYFGPGTRLTVT.

The chain uses TRBV6-2 or TRBV6-3 and TRBJ1-5; possibly TRBD1 for D (5 bases). This CDR3 region has 15 residues. From germline, CDR1 is MNHEY and CDR2 SVGEGT. The V gene lost 5 bases and the J gene lost 14 bases, with 25 bases spanning the gap. Here the CDR3 reads CASSHRTTFFQTKHF. CDR3 bases: TGTGCCAGCAGTCACAGGACTACTTTCTTTCAGACCAAGCATTTT.

The chain uses TRBV5-5 and TRBJ2-1; perhaps TRBD2 as D (6 bases). CDR1 is SGHKS and CDR2 is YYEKEE in the germline V gene (reference sequence). V lost 0 bases and J 6 bases, leaving 13 bases between the germline ends. The CDR3 runs to 15 residues. For the CDR3, the DNA is TGTGCCAGCAGCTTGGGGGGAGCGGGTGTCAATGAGCAGTTCTTC. Translating it yields CASSLGGAGVNEQFF. The full variable domain, its missing parts supplied by reference TRBV5-5 and TRBJ2-1, is DAGVTQSPTHLIKTRGQQVTLRCSPISGHKSVSWYQQVLGQGPQFIFQYYEKEERGRGNFPDRFSARQFPNYSSELNVNALLLGDSALYLCASSLGGAGVNEQFFGPGTRLTVL.

The chain has TRBV18 and TRBJ2-2, with D uncertain. The ends were cut back, 2 bases at V and 4 bases at J, with 8 bases in the middle. From germline, CDR1 is KGHSH and CDR2 LQKENI. The CDR3 spans 14 residues. The DNA of the CDR3 is TGTGCCAGCTCACCAAGCTCTGGCACCGGGGAGCTGTTTTTT. This gives the protein CASSPSSGTGELFF.

This clone has at least ten counts. The gene calls are TRBV5-4 and TRBJ2-5; D is unresolved. Trimming took off 2 bases at V and 4 bases at J, with 9 bases between the two ends. This CDR3 has 13 amino acids. Germline assignment: CDR1 SGHNT and CDR2 YYREEE (reference sequence). In DNA, the CDR3 is TGTGCCAGCAGCTTACCCACGTTAGAGACCCAGTACTTC. This translates into CASSLPTLETQYF. The whole variable domain, filled in from reference TRBV5-4 and TRBJ2-5, reads ETGVTQSPTHLIKTRGQQVTLRCSSQSGHNTVSWYQQALGQGPQFIFQYYREEENGRGNFPPRFSGLQFPNYSSELNVNALELDDSALYLCASSLPTLETQYFGPGTRLLVL.

This clone is deemed medium-sized. The V and J genes are TRBV4-3 and TRBJ1-6; 7 positions agree with TRBD1. The germline gives CDR1 LGHNA, CDR2 YSLEER. V shed 6 bases, J shed 8 bases, and the junction held 7 bases outside the gene matches. The CDR3 spans 14 residues. CDR3 residues: CASRAGGSYSPLHF. The DNA for the CDR3 is TGCGCCAGCAGGGCAGGGGGGTCTTATTCACCCCTCCACTTT.

This clone has a handful of counts. Because the CDR3 is missing its conserved closing phenylalanine or tryptophan, this is likely a read error. The CDR3 reads CARTPPGGIRGYTS. The CDR3 nucleotides read TGTGCTCGCACCCCCCCGGGAGGGATCCGTGGCTACACCTCC. The chain has TRBV6-1 and TRBJ1-2; D gene ambiguous. Germline V gene data show CDR1 as MNHNS and CDR2 as SASEGT. This CDR3 is 14 amino acids long.

The sample holds many counts of this clone. This chain connects TRBV28 to TRBJ1-4; D not resolved. The CDR3 is 11 amino acids. Trimming took off 4 bases at V and 13 bases at J, with 10 bases between the two ends. Germline CDR1 is MDHEN and CDR2 is SYDVKM. CDR3 sequence reads: CASSSPGRLFF. In DNA, the CDR3 is TGTGCCAGCAGTTCCCCCGGACGACTGTTTTTT.

This clone is a singleton in its sample. A junction boundary mismatches the germline segment, possibly from a read error. The chain recombines TRBV27 with TRBJ1-1; the D gene is possibly TRBD1 (6 bases). The CDR3 is made up of 13 amino acids. Per germline, CDR1 MNHEY and CDR2 SMNVEV (reference sequence). DNA of the CDR3: TGTGCCAGCACATACAGGGCGCGGACTGAAGCTGTCTTT. Translated, it gives CASTYRARTEAVF.

V gene TRBV3-1 combines with J gene TRBJ2-7, with TRBD1 matching 7 bases. The CDR3 is made up of 14 amino acids. The V segment lost 3 bases and the J segment 5 bases; nucleotides outside the gene matches: 7. Germline V gene lookup returns CDR1 LGHDT and CDR2 YNNKEL (reference sequence). The CDR3 region is CASSQEDRFHEQYF. DNA for the CDR3: TGTGCCAGCAGCCAGGAGGACAGGTTCCACGAGCAGTACTTC.

This clone counts as medium-sized. The chain employs TRBV12-3 or TRBV12-4 and TRBJ2-5, with TRBD2 identical over 7 bases. The CDR3 runs 15 residues. Trimming cost V 1 base and J 5 bases; bases outside gene matches: 7. This CDR3 is CASSLGASGAETQYF. In nucleotides, the CDR3 is TGTGCCAGCAGTTTAGGGGCTAGCGGTGCGGAGACCCAGTACTTC.

In this sample, this clone is medium-sized. The chain recombines TRBV20-1 with TRBJ2-2, with 12 bases aligning to TRBD2. Germline trimming cut 0 bases from V and 7 bases from J; bases unmatched to any gene: 9. The germline V gene has CDR1 DFQATT and CDR2 SNEGSKA (reference sequence). The CDR3 is 17 residues long. CDR3: CSARDHRASGRVGELFF. In nucleotides, the CDR3 is TGCAGTGCTAGAGATCATCGGGCTAGCGGGAGGGTCGGGGAGCTGTTTTTT.

The chain carries TRBV20-1 and TRBJ1-1; 8 nucleotides agree with TRBD1. The CDR3 covers 17 residues. Germline CDR1 is DFQATT and CDR2 is SNEGSKA (reference sequence). V lost 6 bases, J lost 1 base, and 16 bases stayed unmatched. The CDR3 DNA reads as TGCAGTGCGGCCAACGCAGGGGGCGCTGACCCGAACACTGAAGCTTTCTTT. Protein product: CSAANAGGADPNTEAFF.

The chain couples TRBV20-1 to TRBJ2-7; D could derive from TRBD1 or TRBD2 (5 bases each). CDR1 DFQATT and CDR2 SNEGSKA come from the germline V gene (reference sequence). Trimming left V 0 bases short and J 8 bases short, with 17 bases between. The CDR3 runs 14 residues. CDR3 region: CSARDPGAGYKQYF. The DNA of the CDR3 is TGCAGTGCTAGAGATCCCGGGGCAGGGTATAAGCAGTACTTC.